Below, one TCR beta chain is given with its context. Its cognate antigen is unknown. Repertoires were generated with immunoSEQ multiplex PCR, while TCRdb's copy carries only in-frame clones and drops some. The sample contains about 140,000 clones, about 91% of which appear only once. This specimen belongs to a study of cytomegalovirus exposure and HLA in healthy donors. Points from the study as a whole: Cytomegalovirus status, reportedly, was diagnosed with high specificity and sensitivity by the classifier.

Trimming cost V 3 bases and J 2 bases; bases outside gene matches: 10. CDR1 SQVTM and CDR2 ANQGSEA come from the germline V gene. This CDR3 spans 16 amino acids. This chain joins TRBV29-1 and TRBJ2-1, with TRBD2 identical over 7 bases. Material for sequencing was PBMCs. This receptor was identified in a woman between 18 and 29 years old in good health and CMV-seropositive. The CDR3 protein is CSVEGVGGGTYNEQFF. CDR3 DNA sequence: TGCAGCGTTGAGGGTGTCGGGGGAGGGACCTACAATGAGCAGTTCTTC.